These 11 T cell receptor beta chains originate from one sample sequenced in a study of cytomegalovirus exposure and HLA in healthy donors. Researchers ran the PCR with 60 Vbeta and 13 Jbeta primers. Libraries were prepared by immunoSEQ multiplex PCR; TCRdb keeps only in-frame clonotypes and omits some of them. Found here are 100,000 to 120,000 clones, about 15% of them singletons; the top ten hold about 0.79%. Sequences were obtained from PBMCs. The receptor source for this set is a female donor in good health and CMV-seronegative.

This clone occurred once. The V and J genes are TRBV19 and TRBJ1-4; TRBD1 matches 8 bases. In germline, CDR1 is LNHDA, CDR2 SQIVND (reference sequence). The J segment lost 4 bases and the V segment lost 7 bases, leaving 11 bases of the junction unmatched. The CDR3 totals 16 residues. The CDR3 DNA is TGTGCCAGTACCGCCCTAGGGACAGGAATTAATGAAAAACTGTTTTTT. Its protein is CASTALGTGINEKLFF.

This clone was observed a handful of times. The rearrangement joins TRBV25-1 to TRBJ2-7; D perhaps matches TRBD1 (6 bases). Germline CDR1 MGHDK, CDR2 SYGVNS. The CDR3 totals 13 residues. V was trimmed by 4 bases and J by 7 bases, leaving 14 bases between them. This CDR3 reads CASSVQGRGEQYF. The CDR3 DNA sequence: TGTGCCAGCAGTGTGCAGGGGCGCGGGGAGCAGTACTTC.

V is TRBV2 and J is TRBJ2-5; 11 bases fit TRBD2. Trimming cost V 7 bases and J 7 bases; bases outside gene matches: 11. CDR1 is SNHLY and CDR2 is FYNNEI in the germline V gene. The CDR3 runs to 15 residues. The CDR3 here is CASNLVTSGVGTQYF. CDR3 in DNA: TGTGCCAGCAATCTGGTGACTAGCGGGGTCGGGACCCAGTACTTC.

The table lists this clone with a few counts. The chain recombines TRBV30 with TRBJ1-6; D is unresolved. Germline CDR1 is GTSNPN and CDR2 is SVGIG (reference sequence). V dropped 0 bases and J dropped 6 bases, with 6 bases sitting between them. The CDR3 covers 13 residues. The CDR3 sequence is CAWSVFSNSPLHF. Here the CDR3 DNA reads TGTGCCTGGAGTGTATTTAGTAATTCACCCCTCCACTTT.

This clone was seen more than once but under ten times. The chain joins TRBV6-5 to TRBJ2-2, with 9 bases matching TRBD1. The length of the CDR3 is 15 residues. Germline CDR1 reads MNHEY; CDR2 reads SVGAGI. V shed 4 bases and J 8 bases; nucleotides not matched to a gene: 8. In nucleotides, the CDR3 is TGTGCCAGCAGTTTCTACAGGGGGCAGGTGGGGGAGCTGTTTTTT. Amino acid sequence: CASSFYRGQVGELFF.

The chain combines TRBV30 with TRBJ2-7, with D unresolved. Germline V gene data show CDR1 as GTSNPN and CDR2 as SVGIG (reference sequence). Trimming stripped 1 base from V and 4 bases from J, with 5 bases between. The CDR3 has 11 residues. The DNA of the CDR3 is TGTGCCTGGAGTGCTCGTTACGAGCAGTACTTC. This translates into CAWSARYEQYF.

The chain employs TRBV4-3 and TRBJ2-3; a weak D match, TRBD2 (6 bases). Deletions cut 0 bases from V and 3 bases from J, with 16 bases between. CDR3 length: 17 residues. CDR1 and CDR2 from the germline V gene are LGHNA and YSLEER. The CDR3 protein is CASSQENGGVWTDTQYF. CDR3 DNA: TGCGCCAGCAGCCAAGAAAATGGAGGGGTCTGGACAGATACGCAGTATTTT.

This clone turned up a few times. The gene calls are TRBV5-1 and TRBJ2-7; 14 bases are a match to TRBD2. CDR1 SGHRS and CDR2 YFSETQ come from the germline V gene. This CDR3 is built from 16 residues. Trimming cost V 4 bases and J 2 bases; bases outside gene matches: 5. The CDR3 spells CASSPGLAGVAYEQYF. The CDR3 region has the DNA TGCGCCAGCAGCCCGGGACTAGCGGGAGTTGCCTACGAGCAGTACTTC.

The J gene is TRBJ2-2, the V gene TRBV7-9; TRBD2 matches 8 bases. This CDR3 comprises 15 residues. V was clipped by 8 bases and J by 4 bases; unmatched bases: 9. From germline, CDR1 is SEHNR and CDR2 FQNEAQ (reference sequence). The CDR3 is CASDRGGLSTGELFF. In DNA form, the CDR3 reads TGTGCCAGCGACCGGGGGGGCTTATCCACCGGGGAGCTGTTTTTT.

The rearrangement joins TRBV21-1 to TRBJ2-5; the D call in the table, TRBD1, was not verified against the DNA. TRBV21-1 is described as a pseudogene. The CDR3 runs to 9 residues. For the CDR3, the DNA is TGTGCCAGCAGCAAAGAGGGGAACTTC. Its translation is CASSKEGNF.

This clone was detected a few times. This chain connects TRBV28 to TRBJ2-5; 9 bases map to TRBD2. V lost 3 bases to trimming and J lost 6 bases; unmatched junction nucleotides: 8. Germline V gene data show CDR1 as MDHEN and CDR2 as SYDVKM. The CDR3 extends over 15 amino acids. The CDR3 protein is CASSFLASGTQTQYF. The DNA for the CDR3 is TGTGCCAGCAGTTTCTTGGCTAGCGGGACGCAGACCCAGTACTTC.